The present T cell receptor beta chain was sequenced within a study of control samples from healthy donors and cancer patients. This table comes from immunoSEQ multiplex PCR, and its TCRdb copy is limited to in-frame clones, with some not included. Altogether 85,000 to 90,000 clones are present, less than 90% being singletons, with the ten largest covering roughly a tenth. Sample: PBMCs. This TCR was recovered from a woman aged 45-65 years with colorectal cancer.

In DNA, the CDR3 is TGTGCCACCAGCCTAGCGGGGGTTCGGTACAATGAGCAGTTCTTC. This encodes CATSLAGVRYNEQFF. The V and J genes are TRBV24-1 and TRBJ2-1, with TRBD2 identical over 10 bases. With 7 bases clipped from V and 4 bases from J, the junction kept 6 bases outside the gene matches. The CDR3 is made up of 15 amino acids. From germline, CDR1 is KGHDR and CDR2 SFDVKD.